These 23 T cell receptor beta chains share one sample of origin, sequenced in a study of T cell responses to AZD1222 COVID-19 vaccine. Sequencing used immunoSEQ multiplex PCR; TCRdb keeps in-frame clones, though not all of them. Of approximately 170,000 clones listed, 80% to 95% are singletons. Sequenced material: peripheral blood, taken on day 0 of AZD1222 vaccination. These receptor sequences come from an adult in good health.

J is TRBJ2-5 and V is TRBV2; 9 nucleotides line up with TRBD2. The trim removed 2 bases at V and 5 bases at J, leaving 9 bases unmatched. Germline V gene data show CDR1 as SNHLY and CDR2 as FYNNEI. The CDR3 runs to 16 residues. CDR3: CASSESAGGPLETQYF. CDR3 in DNA: TGTGCCAGCAGTGAAAGCGCGGGGGGGCCCTTGGAGACCCAGTACTTC. The variable domain in full, completed from reference TRBV2 and TRBJ2-5, reads EPEVTQTPSHQVTQMGQEVILRCVPISNHLYFYWYRQILGQKVEFLVSFYNNEISEKSEIFDDQFSVERPDGSNFTLKIRSTKLEDSAMYFCASSESAGGPLETQYFGPGTRLLVL.

The genes are TRBV12-3 or TRBV12-4 and TRBJ2-7; D gene unclear. The CDR3 runs 13 residues. Trimming took 3 bases from V and 2 from J, leaving 8 bases between them. The CDR3 region is CASSLDGTYEQYF. The CDR3 nucleotides read TGTGCCAGCAGTTTGGACGGAACCTACGAGCAGTACTTC.

The chain is built from TRBV4-3 and TRBJ2-2; D remains ambiguous. The CDR3 contains 15 residues. Germline values: CDR1 LGHNA, CDR2 YSLEER. V was cut by 0 bases and J by 4 bases, with 9 bases left in between. The CDR3 DNA reads as TGCGCCAGCAGCCAAGAGGAGCTAACCACCGGGGAGCTGTTTTTT. It specifies CASSQEELTTGELFF.

This sequence joins TRBV4-1 and TRBJ1-2; 9 bases match TRBD1. Germline V gene sequence: CDR1 MGHRA, CDR2 YSYEKL. The CDR3 loop spans 16 amino acids. The junction had 5 bases not matched to a gene; V was cut back by 2 bases and J by 1 base. CDR3 residues: CASSQPSGQGNYGYTF. The CDR3 DNA reads TGCGCCAGCAGCCAACCCTCGGGACAGGGTAACTATGGCTACACCTTC.

V usage is TRBV27 and J usage is TRBJ1-2; unclear D gene. This CDR3 is 16 amino acids long. Germline V lookup: CDR1 MNHEY, CDR2 SMNVEV (reference sequence). Between the trimmed V and J ends, which lost 3 bases and 1 base, there was a span of 15 bases. The DNA for the CDR3 is TGTGCCAGCAGTTTGTTGGCAGGCTCGATTAACTATGGCTACACCTTC. Encoded protein: CASSLLAGSINYGYTF.

The V call is TRBV5-1, the J call TRBJ2-3, with TRBD1 matching over 7 bases. The CDR3 sequence is 15 residues long. With 4 bases clipped from V and 2 bases from J, the junction kept 7 bases outside the gene matches. The V gene's germline CDR1 is SGHRS and CDR2 YFSETQ. CDR3 residues: CASSRTGAYTDTQYF. The CDR3 coding sequence is TGCGCCAGCAGCCGCACAGGGGCGTACACAGATACGCAGTATTTT.

The V call is TRBV5-1, the J call TRBJ1-1; 8 nucleotides agree with TRBD1. The CDR3 length is 18 residues. CDR1 and CDR2 (germline): SGHRS, YFSETQ. J gave up 4 bases and V 0 bases, and 14 bases lay outside the gene matches. CDR3 coding DNA: TGCGCCAGCAGCTTGGGGGTCGCCAGGGGGCGAGGTAGCACTGAAGCTTTCTTT. Its protein is CASSLGVARGRGSTEAFF.

This rearrangement joins TRBV10-2 to TRBJ2-7; 8 nucleotides line up with TRBD1. Unmatched junction bases numbered 6, after V lost 6 bases and J lost 2 bases. The CDR3 consists of 14 residues. Per germline, CDR1 WSHSY and CDR2 SAAADI. The CDR3 spells CASRVGQGPYEQYF. The CDR3 DNA sequence: TGCGCCAGCAGGGTTGGACAGGGTCCCTACGAGCAGTACTTC.

The V call is TRBV27, the J call TRBJ2-7; the D is unclear. Trimming cost V 6 bases and J 0 bases, with 15 bases left between them. Germline V gene data show CDR1 as MNHEY and CDR2 as SMNVEV (reference sequence). The length of the CDR3 is 15 residues. The CDR3 reads CASRLTASPSYEQYF. For the CDR3, the DNA is TGTGCCAGCAGGCTTACAGCCAGTCCCTCCTACGAGCAGTACTTC.

This chain uses TRBV4-3 with TRBJ1-3; D is undetermined. The germline CDR1 and CDR2 sequences are LGHNA and YSLEER. The CDR3 is made up of 14 amino acids. The V end lost 1 base, the J end lost 10 bases, and 14 bases lay between the germline ends. CDR3 residues: CASSQAGFAGTIYF. CDR3 bases: TGCGCCAGCAGCCAAGCGGGGTTCGCGGGGACCATATATTTT.

The chain carries TRBV6-5 and TRBJ2-7; no reliable D call. This CDR3 has 14 amino acids. Germline-derived CDR1 and CDR2 are MNHEY and SVGAGI. V was cut by 5 bases and J by 3 bases, with 14 bases left in between. The CDR3 DNA reads as TGTGCCAGCAGTACTACGACACCGAACTACGAGCAGTACTTC. This codes for CASSTTTPNYEQYF.

In this sample, this clone turned up once. This sequence joins TRBV7-9 and TRBJ1-5, with D perhaps matching TRBD1 (5 bases). The CDR3 runs to 13 residues. Between the trimmed V and J ends, which lost 5 bases and 3 bases, there was a span of 8 bases. The germline V gene has CDR1 SEHNR and CDR2 FQNEAQ (reference sequence). CDR3 nucleotides: TGTGCCAGCAGCCTGACAGACAATCAGCCCCAGCATTTT. Translated, it gives CASSLTDNQPQHF.

The chain employs TRBV30 and TRBJ2-5, with 7 bases identical to TRBD1. The CDR3 runs 15 residues. Trimming removed 3 bases from V and 3 bases from J; junction bases left unmatched: 10. The V gene's germline CDR1 is GTSNPN and CDR2 SVGIG (reference sequence). DNA of the CDR3: TGTGCCTGGAGGAGGGGCCCGGGACAGAAAGAGACCCAGTACTTC. Residues: CAWRRGPGQKETQYF.

This clone was counted only a few times. The CDR3 DNA reads TGTGCCAGTAGTATAGAGGGGGCCGGTTACGAGCAGTACTTC. It encodes CASSIEGAGYEQYF. The chain employs TRBV19 and TRBJ2-7; D possibly corresponds to TRBD1 (6 bases). Germline CDR1 reads LNHDA; CDR2 reads SQIVND (reference sequence). Trimming stripped 0 bases from V and 4 bases from J, with 10 bases between. The CDR3 runs 14 residues.

The chain employs TRBV10-2 and TRBJ2-1; D possibly corresponds to TRBD1 (6 bases). CDR1 is WSHSY, CDR2 SAAADI, per germline. The V end lost 7 bases, the J end lost 7 bases, and 20 bases lay between the germline ends. This CDR3 region has 15 residues. The CDR3 DNA sequence: TGCGCCAGCACGCGCCTCCGTACAGGGCTGAATGAGCAGTTCTTC. This sequence encodes CASTRLRTGLNEQFF.

This chain uses TRBV30 with TRBJ1-1, with a possible D match to TRBD1 (6 bases). Germline V gene sequence: CDR1 GTSNPN, CDR2 SVGIG (reference sequence). The CDR3 runs 14 residues. Trimming left V 5 bases short and J 4 bases short, with 17 bases between. The CDR3 spells CAWGGRALRTEAFF. The CDR3 region has the DNA TGTGCCTGGGGGGGCAGGGCTTTACGCACTGAAGCTTTCTTT.

This chain links TRBV18 with TRBJ2-7; perhaps TRBD1 as D (7 bases). The ends were cut back, 6 bases at V and 1 base at J, with 10 bases in the middle. This CDR3 region has 13 residues. Germline V gene lookup returns CDR1 KGHSH and CDR2 LQKENI. The CDR3 bases are TGTGCCAGCTCGCGGGACAGATCCTACGAGCAGTACTTC. It yields the protein CASSRDRSYEQYF.

V and J are TRBV6-5 and TRBJ2-7; D remains ambiguous. Trimming took 4 bases from V and 2 from J, leaving 15 bases between them. CDR3 length equals 15 residues. Per the germline V gene, CDR1 is MNHEY and CDR2 is SVGAGI. CDR3 sequence (DNA): TGTGCCAGCAGTTTCTACACTGACCCGACCTACGAGCAGTACTTC. Translating it yields CASSFYTDPTYEQYF.

The chain recombines TRBV7-6 with TRBJ2-2; no clear D. The CDR3 is 15 residues long. Germline loops: CDR1 SGHVS, CDR2 FNYEAQ. The ends were cut back, 0 bases at V and 0 bases at J, with 5 bases in the middle. The DNA for the CDR3 is TGTGCCAGCAGCTTAGCGCCTACGAACACCGGGGAGCTGTTTTTT. Amino acids: CASSLAPTNTGELFF.

The rearrangement uses TRBV30 and TRBJ2-3, with D maybe TRBD1 (5 bases). The CDR3 is 13 residues long. The V end lost 6 bases, the J end lost 2 bases, and 12 bases lay between the germline ends. Germline V CDR1 and CDR2: GTSNPN, SVGIG (reference sequence). CDR3 protein: CACQGYPTDTQYF. CDR3 nucleotide sequence: TGTGCCTGTCAGGGATATCCCACAGATACGCAGTATTTT. Full variable domain (remainder filled in from reference TRBV30 and TRBJ2-3): SQTIHQWPATLVQPVGSPLSLECTVEGTSNPNLYWYRQAAGRGLQLLFYSVGIGQISSEVPQNLSASRPQDRQFILSSKKLLLSDSGFYLCACQGYPTDTQYFGPGTRLTVL.

The CDR3 region has the DNA TGTGCCAGCAGTTACGATACGGGATTCTCCTACAATGAGCAGTTCTTC. Translated, it gives CASSYDTGFSYNEQFF. The gene calls are TRBV6-5 and TRBJ2-1, with TRBD2 as a possible D gene (5 bases). The CDR3 has 16 residues. Trimming took 2 bases from V and 0 from J, leaving 11 bases between them. Germline-derived CDR1 and CDR2 are MNHEY and SVGAGI.

The CDR3 bases are TGTGCCAGTAGTATAACAGGGGGTGAGCTTGAGCAGTACTTC. Its translation is CASSITGGELEQYF. This chain uses TRBV19 with TRBJ2-7; 8 bases line up with TRBD1. CDR1 is LNHDA, CDR2 SQIVND, per germline (reference sequence). This CDR3 is 14 amino acids long. V gave up 2 bases and J gave up 7 bases; unmatched junction bases: 7.

The rearrangement links TRBV5-1 to TRBJ2-3; 7 bases fit TRBD1. The V gene's germline CDR1 is SGHRS and CDR2 YFSETQ. The junction had 15 bases not matched to a gene; V was cut back by 4 bases and J by 10 bases. There are 15 residues in the CDR3. CDR3 coding DNA: TGCGCCAGCAGCCTAGACAGGGTCCTTGATGAGCCGCAGTATTTT. Its translation is CASSLDRVLDEPQYF.